The 22 T cell receptor beta chains given below trace back to one sample, sequenced in a study of T cells after yellow fever vaccination. Using its own MiXCR run on the 5' RACE reads, TCRdb lists one record per CDR3 protein. The data hold some 500,000 distinct CDR3 sequences, with 13% observed a single time. The material was PBMCs, obtained on the day of the yellow fever booster vaccination. These receptors were obtained from a man aged 25-45 years who received the YFV17D yellow fever vaccine.

This clonotype was seen at least ten times. The V call is TRBV7-9, the J call TRBJ2-5, with 8 nucleotides matching TRBD2. Trimming took 1 base from V and 3 from J; bases not matched to a gene: 10. CDR3 size: 17 residues. Germline CDR1 is SEHNR and CDR2 is FQNEAQ (reference sequence). The CDR3 region is CASSLVSSGRQKETQYF. CDR3 DNA sequence: TGTGCCAGCAGCTTAGTGTCGAGCGGGAGACAGAAAGAGACCCAGTACTTC.

The chain recombines TRBV19 with TRBJ1-4; D is unresolved. CDR3 size: 14 residues. V shed 6 bases and J shed 7 bases, with 15 bases lying between them. Germline V lookup: CDR1 LNHDA, CDR2 SQIVND (reference sequence). The CDR3 region is CASRTPSASEKLFF. The CDR3 region has the DNA TGTGCCAGTAGGACTCCATCTGCATCTGAAAAACTGTTTTTT.

The V and J genes are TRBV5-4 and TRBJ2-5; 7 bases line up with TRBD2. Per the germline V gene, CDR1 is SGHNT and CDR2 is YYREEE (reference sequence). The CDR3 extends over 17 amino acids. The J segment lost 5 bases and the V segment lost 0 bases, leaving 13 bases of the junction unmatched. The DNA for the CDR3 is TGTGCCAGCAGCTTGGCCGTTGTAGCGGGCCGGAAGGAGACCCAGTACTTC. Translating it yields CASSLAVVAGRKETQYF.

In its sample, this clonotype was seen a few times. V gene TRBV27 combines with J gene TRBJ2-6; 8 bases are shared with TRBD1. With 5 bases clipped from V and 0 bases from J, the junction kept 3 bases outside the gene matches. The CDR3 length is 16 residues. Germline-derived CDR1 and CDR2 are MNHEY and SMNVEV (reference sequence). CDR3 sequence (DNA): TGTGCCAGCAGTGGGACAGGACTCTCTGGGGCCAACGTCCTGACTTTC. Its protein product is CASSGTGLSGANVLTF.

As concerns this clonotype: A read error may account for a junction end that differs from germline. The V gene is TRBV4-3, the J gene TRBJ1-2; no firm D call. The CDR3 loop spans 16 amino acids. CDR1 is LGHNA and CDR2 is YSLEER in the germline V gene. The chain's CDR3 is CTSSQDHGVRGYGYTF. The CDR3 nucleotides are TGCACCAGCAGCCAAGATCACGGCGTCCGGGGATATGGCTACACCTTC.

This clonotype was found many times. The chain recombines TRBV5-1 with TRBJ2-1; 7 nucleotides align to TRBD1. This CDR3 is 14 amino acids long. After removal of 3 bases from V and 9 bases from J, the junction contained 9 bases not matched to a gene. The V gene's germline CDR1 is SGHRS and CDR2 YFSETQ. CDR3 nucleotide sequence: TGCGCCAGCAGCTCCCGGACAGGTGCCCCTGAGCAGTTCTTC. This codes for CASSSRTGAPEQFF.

This sequence joins TRBV19 and TRBJ1-1; perhaps TRBD1 as D (6 bases). Germline values: CDR1 LNHDA, CDR2 SQIVND (reference sequence). This CDR3 spans 14 amino acids. Trimming pared 2 bases from V and 1 base from J, leaving 8 bases between. The CDR3: CASSIRGENTEAFF. The CDR3, as DNA: TGTGCCAGTAGTATAAGGGGGGAGAACACTGAAGCTTTCTTT.

This clonotype was detected a few times. The J gene is TRBJ2-1, the V gene TRBV27; 8 positions agree with TRBD2. Germline CDR1 MNHEY, CDR2 SMNVEV (reference sequence). J lost 5 bases, V lost 5 bases, and 11 bases had no gene match. CDR3 length: 16 residues. CDR3 in amino acids: CASSPLGAGANNEQFF. CDR3 DNA: TGTGCCAGCAGTCCCCTAGGAGCGGGAGCTAACAATGAGCAGTTCTTC.

This clonotype was observed at least ten times. The J gene is TRBJ2-2, the V gene TRBV7-6; D might be TRBD1 or TRBD2, each matching 5 bases. The germline V gene encodes CDR1 SGHVS and CDR2 FNYEAQ. V dropped 1 base and J dropped 2 bases, with 8 bases sitting between them. CDR3 length: 15 amino acids. The DNA for the CDR3 is TGTGCCAGCAGCTTAGGGGGGTTCAACACCGGGGAGCTGTTTTTT. It translates to CASSLGGFNTGELFF.

The V gene is TRBV19, the J gene TRBJ2-1; 8 bases agree with TRBD1. Germline V gene sequence: CDR1 LNHDA, CDR2 SQIVND (reference sequence). With V trimmed by 3 bases and J by 5 bases, 3 bases remained unmatched. This CDR3 spans 14 amino acids. The CDR3 region is CASSIRGRNNEQFF. In DNA, the CDR3 is TGTGCCAGTAGTATCAGGGGGCGCAACAATGAGCAGTTCTTC.

This clonotype was seen more than once but under ten times. The J gene is TRBJ2-7, the V gene TRBV20-1; D tentatively fits TRBD1 or TRBD2 (5 bases each). CDR1 is DFQATT and CDR2 is SNEGSKA in the germline V gene (reference sequence). Trimming left V 1 base short and J 10 bases short, with 17 bases between. The CDR3 spans 13 residues. The CDR3: CSARAGQPMDQYF. CDR3 DNA sequence: TGCAGTGCTAGAGCGGGGCAGCCGATGGATCAGTACTTC.

The chain links TRBV20-1 to TRBJ2-1; 7 bases line up with TRBD2. The germline V gene has CDR1 DFQATT and CDR2 SNEGSKA (reference sequence). After removal of 3 bases from V and 6 bases from J, the junction contained 11 bases not matched to a gene. The CDR3 has 15 residues. As DNA, the CDR3 is TGCAGTGCTAGCCCGGGGACTATCGGGGGCAATGAGCAGTTCTTC. Translated: CSASPGTIGGNEQFF.

The V gene is TRBV27, the J gene TRBJ2-1, with a tentative D call TRBD1 (6 bases). In germline, CDR1 is MNHEY, CDR2 SMNVEV (reference sequence). The CDR3 is 17 amino acids. V dropped 6 bases and J dropped 6 bases, with 24 bases sitting between them. DNA for the CDR3: TGTGCCAGCAGCACCGGGAACAGGGCCCTTAGGGGCAATGAGCAGTTCTTC. Translated, it gives CASSTGNRALRGNEQFF.

This clonotype was counted a few times. This chain uses TRBV5-1 with TRBJ2-7; D not certain. CDR1 and CDR2 (germline): SGHRS, YFSETQ. Deletions cut 0 bases from V and 6 bases from J, with 19 bases between. The CDR3 has 16 residues. CDR3 sequence: CASSLAHPANGAEQYF. CDR3 bases: TGCGCCAGCAGCTTGGCGCATCCCGCCAACGGTGCCGAGCAGTACTTC.

This chain links TRBV7-9 with TRBJ2-1; TRBD1 or TRBD2 may be the D gene (5 bases each). The CDR3 is 12 amino acids. CDR1 and CDR2 from the germline V gene are SEHNR and FQNEAQ (reference sequence). Trimming removed 8 bases from V and 9 bases from J, with 14 bases in between. The CDR3 nucleotides are TGTGCCAGCGCCCGCCCTGGGGGTGAGCAGTTCTTC. Protein: CASARPGGEQFF. Looking up the rest from reference TRBV7-9 and TRBJ2-1 gives the full variable domain: DTGVSQNPRHKITKRGQNVTFRCDPISEHNRLYWYRQTLGQGPEFLTYFQNEAQLEKSRLLSDRFSAERPKGSFSTLEIQRTEQGDSAMYLCASARPGGEQFFGPGTRLTVL.

CDR3 DNA: TGTGCCAGCAGCTTAGTCGCTAGCGGGATAGATACGCAGTATTTT. The encoded protein is CASSLVASGIDTQYF. This sequence joins TRBV11-2 and TRBJ2-3, with 9 bases matching TRBD2. Germline loops: CDR1 SGHAT, CDR2 FQNNGV. V lost 1 base, J lost 5 bases, and 4 bases stayed unmatched. The CDR3 extends over 15 amino acids.

This clonotype was counted only a few times. The V gene is TRBV2, the J gene TRBJ1-5; 8 positions match TRBD1. Trimming removed 7 bases from V and 4 bases from J; junction bases left unmatched: 9. Germline V gene lookup returns CDR1 SNHLY and CDR2 FYNNEI. The CDR3 is made up of 15 amino acids. The CDR3 loop reads CASTDRGAGNQPQHF. The CDR3 coding sequence is TGTGCCAGCACTGACAGGGGAGCGGGGAATCAGCCCCAGCATTTT.

This clonotype has a handful of counts. This chain links TRBV12-3 or TRBV12-4 with TRBJ1-5; 8 positions match TRBD1. V dropped 6 bases and J dropped 11; count of bases not matched to a gene: 12. The CDR3 is 14 amino acids. CDR3 DNA sequence: TGTGCCAGCAGCACCTCCCCAGGGGGCAGGGCCCAGCATTTT. Amino acids: CASSTSPGGRAQHF.

Only a few counts were recorded for this clonotype. The gene calls are TRBV5-1 and TRBJ2-2, with D possibly matching TRBD1 (6 bases). Trimming removed 8 bases at V and 2 bases at J, with 16 bases between. CDR1 and CDR2 from the germline V gene are SGHRS and YFSETQ. CDR3 size: 15 residues. The CDR3 region has the DNA TGCGCCAGTTTCACCGGACAGCTTAACACCGGGGAGCTGTTTTTT. Translated, it gives CASFTGQLNTGELFF.

This clonotype has at least ten counts. This chain joins TRBV5-4 and TRBJ2-2, with 8 bases identical to TRBD1. Trimming at V came to 4 bases and at J to 2 bases, leaving 7 bases not matched to a gene. The germline CDR1 and CDR2 sequences are SGHNT and YYREEE (reference sequence). The CDR3 spans 16 residues. The CDR3 nucleotides are TGTGCCAGCAGCCCGCAGGGGGCGTATAACACCGGGGAGCTGTTTTTT. Amino acid sequence: CASSPQGAYNTGELFF.

This clonotype was seen a few times. The CDR3 protein is CASSFLDAGELFF. The CDR3 coding sequence is TGTGCCAGCAGCTTCCTAGACGCCGGGGAGCTGTTTTTT. The chain carries TRBV5-5 and TRBJ2-2; no clear D. The germline gives CDR1 SGHKS, CDR2 YYEKEE (reference sequence). The CDR3 is made up of 13 amino acids. The germline V and J ends were trimmed by 2 bases and 6 bases, with 8 bases remaining between them.

The chain combines TRBV5-1 with TRBJ2-3; D not resolved. The CDR3 contains 14 residues. Trimming left V 0 bases short and J 2 bases short, with 7 bases between. The germline CDR1 and CDR2 sequences are SGHRS and YFSETQ. CDR3 nucleotide sequence: TGCGCCAGCAGCTTGGAGAAGAACACAGATACGCAGTATTTT. Amino acids: CASSLEKNTDTQYF. Drawing the rest from reference TRBV5-1 and TRBJ2-3, the complete variable domain is KAGVTQTPRYLIKTRGQQVTLSCSPISGHRSVSWYQQTPGQGLQFLFEYFSETQRNKGNFPGRFSGRQFSNSRSEMNVSTLELGDSALYLCASSLEKNTDTQYFGPGTRLTVL.